This paragraph covers one TCR beta chain sequence. Per the original methods: It was from reference gene primer amplification that nucleated cell counts were estimated. Produced via immunoSEQ multiplex PCR; TCRdb's table is partial and in-frame only. The V and J calls and clone size were taken over from that table, and D and trimming were inferred from the DNA. The table includes 180,000 or so clones, roughly 85% detected once. This record comes from a study of blood T cell repertoires in COVID-19. Across the study: Both acute and convalescent COVID-19 samples were obtained from the United States, Italy and Spain. T cells, B-cell-depleted T cells, or PBMCs supplied cDNA or gDNA.

Per germline, CDR1 MDHEN and CDR2 SYDVKM. The CDR3 length is 14 residues. The V segment lost 10 bases and the J segment 6 bases; nucleotides outside the gene matches: 15. This sequence originates from a human donor with active or convalescent COVID-19. The donor label of this sample is uncertain. This chain uses TRBV28 with TRBJ2-7; 7 bases match TRBD2. The sequencing input was peripheral blood. Written as DNA, the CDR3 is TGTGCCATCGCAGGAGCGGGGACCAGCCCCGAGCAGTACTTC. Encoded protein: CAIAGAGTSPEQYF.